The source of this TCR beta chain is a study of lung T cells in sarcoidosis with Löfgren's syndrome. General study results and limits: These T cells were suggested, not shown, to recognize a putative antigen.

This clonotype was found many times. What it recognizes is unknown. CDR1 DFQATT and CDR2 SNEGSKA come from the germline V gene (reference sequence). This CDR3 is built from 17 residues. Trimming took off 6 bases at V and 2 bases at J, with 25 bases between the two ends. TCRdb processed the reads anew with MiXCR; each CDR3 protein has one entry. The data hold tens of thousands of distinct CDR3 sequences, with 21% observed a single time. The chain has TRBV20-1 and TRBJ2-5, with D possibly being TRBD1 (6 bases). The TCR comes from a human donor with sarcoidosis (Löfgren's syndrome or another form), or a control subject (not recorded which). The sample comprised CD4+ T cells from PBMCs. The CDR3 DNA reads as TGCAGTGCCTCCTCAAAGTTCGATACAGGGCTACAAGAGACCCAGTACTTC. Translated: CSASSKFDTGLQETQYF.